Listed below are T cell receptor beta chains from one sample, sequenced in a study of Ad26.COV2.S vaccination and SARS-CoV-2 variants. Sequencing was performed with immunoSEQ multiplex PCR; in TCRdb, only in-frame clones are kept and a portion is missing. Of about 280,000 clones detected, approximately 87% appear once; the ten largest clones hold more than 2.5%. Sample: peripheral blood, taken in a trial of Ad26.COV2.S vaccine versus placebo. These receptors were taken from a person aged 18 to 59 who received the Ad26.COV2.S COVID-19 vaccine or a placebo. Each CDR3 is given with its conserved first and last residue. The order of the fields is J gene, clone size, V gene, D gene, CDR3 DNA, CDR3 protein. The D gene is left open where the match is weak. Some rows have no size entry. The others give once, few or many, or a class for an expanded clone.

TRBJ1-1,-,TRBV7-2,-,TGTGCCAGCAGCTTATCCTACAGGAGTGAAGCTTTCTTT,CASSLSYRSEAFF
TRBJ1-4,-,TRBV12-3/TRBV12-4,-,TGTGCCAGCAGGGGGGGTGAAAAACTGTTTTTT,CASRGGEKLFF
TRBJ1-5,-,TRBV9,TRBD1,TGTGCCAGCAGCGTATCGGCAGGGGGTAATCAGCCCCAGCATTTT,CASSVSAGGNQPQHF
TRBJ2-3,-,TRBV4-1,TRBD2,TGCGCCAGCAGCCGGAACTCAGGAGGCGGGGGGACAGATACGCAGTATTTT,CASSRNSGGGGTDTQYF
TRBJ2-2,-,TRBV29-1,TRBD2,TGCAGCGTCGAATCCGGGACTAGAGGGGCCGGGGAGCTGTTTTTT,CSVESGTRGAGELFF
TRBJ1-1,-,TRBV12-3/TRBV12-4,-,TGTGCCAGCAGGCCCCAAGGGAACACTGAAGCTTTCTTT,CASRPQGNTEAFF
TRBJ2-3,once,TRBV5-1,TRBD1,TGCGCCAGCAGCCAATTGACAGGGATTTCAGATACGCAGTATTTT,CASSQLTGISDTQYF
TRBJ2-1,-,TRBV5-1,-,TGCGCCAGCAGCTTGGTGCCCGGGAGCTCCTACAATGAGCAGTTCTTC,CASSLVPGSSYNEQFF
TRBJ2-5,-,TRBV29-1,TRBD2,TGCAGCGCCTCGGGGACTAGCGGGAGTCACCAAGAGACCCAGTACTTC,CSASGTSGSHQETQYF
TRBJ1-1,-,TRBV6-5,TRBD1,TGTGCCAGCAGTTATCCCTCCGGGACAGGGGCCACTGAAGCTTTCTTT,CASSYPSGTGATEAFF
TRBJ1-2,-,TRBV4-1,-,TGCGCCAGCAGCCTTCCCCCCGTTGGCTACACCTTC,CASSLPPVGYTF
TRBJ2-3,-,TRBV10-3,TRBD2,TGTGCCATCAGTGGGTCGGGACTAGCGGGCTTAGATACGCAGTATTTT,CAISGSGLAGLDTQYF
TRBJ2-5,-,TRBV5-1,-,TGCGCCAGCAGCTTGGGTCTCGCAACCACCCAAGAGACCCAGTACTTC,CASSLGLATTQETQYF
TRBJ2-1,-,TRBV11-2,TRBD2,TGTGCCAGCAGCCGACTAGCGGGCTCCTACAATGAGCAGTTCTTC,CASSRLAGSYNEQFF
TRBJ2-7,-,TRBV11-2,TRBD2,TGTGCCAGCAGCTTATCCTGGGGGGGGAAGGACGAGCAGTACTTC,CASSLSWGGKDEQYF
TRBJ1-1,once,TRBV7-9,TRBD1,TGTGCCAGCAGCCATGGGGACAGGGGGGATGTTGAAGCTTTCTTT,CASSHGDRGDVEAFF
TRBJ2-3,-,TRBV4-2,TRBD2,TGTGCCAGCAGCCAAGATCTGGGGGTAGCGGGGGCCTTTAGCACAGATACGCAGTATTTT,CASSQDLGVAGAFSTDTQYF
TRBJ1-2,-,TRBV6-5,-,TGTGCCAGCGACCTCCGAATCGGGGGGGCCAATGGCTACACCTTC,CASDLRIGGANGYTF
TRBJ1-3,once,TRBV25-1,-,TGTGCCAGCAGTGAATTTGGGGTCTCTGGAAACACCATATATTTT,CASSEFGVSGNTIYF
TRBJ2-2,few,TRBV5-1,TRBD2,TGCGCCAGCAGCGTGACTAGCGGGAGGGCCACTCACGGGGAGCTGTTTTTT,CASSVTSGRATHGELFF
TRBJ1-5,-,TRBV30,-,TGTGCCTGGAGTGTGCAGGGTGATCAGCCCCAGCATTTT,CAWSVQGDQPQHF
TRBJ2-1,-,TRBV24-1,-,TGTGCCACCAGTGACTCCTCTCCAGGGGCGGATGAGCAGTTCTTC,CATSDSSPGADEQFF
TRBJ2-1,-,TRBV27,TRBD1,TGTGCCAGCAGTCCTCGACAGGGTGCCGGCAATGAGCAGTTCTTC,CASSPRQGAGNEQFF
TRBJ1-1,once,TRBV19,TRBD1,TGTGCCAGTAGTATACGGGGGAGGGGGCAGATGAACACTGAAGCTTTCTTT,CASSIRGRGQMNTEAFF
TRBJ1-2,-,TRBV7-2,TRBD1,TGTGCCAGCAGCTTAGATGGTCAGGGGGTTTCCGGCTACACCTTC,CASSLDGQGVSGYTF
TRBJ1-3,-,TRBV6-2/TRBV6-3,-,TGTGCCAGCAGCTCAACCACAGAAGCTGGAAACACCATATATTTT,CASSSTTEAGNTIYF
TRBJ2-1,-,TRBV5-1,TRBD2,TGCGCCAGCAGCTTTTACGGACTAGCGGGCCGCTCCTACAATGAGCAGTTCTTC,CASSFYGLAGRSYNEQFF
TRBJ2-5,-,TRBV12-3/TRBV12-4,-,TGTGCCAGCAGTTCAGGGCAGAGGGTGACCCAGTACTTC,CASSSGQRVTQYF
TRBJ2-5,-,TRBV29-1,TRBD1,TGCAGCGCCGGACAGGGCTCGGAGACCCAGTACTTC,CSAGQGSETQYF
TRBJ2-7,-,TRBV15,-,TGTGCCACCAGCCGAGGAGGCTACGAGCAGTACTTC,CATSRGGYEQYF
TRBJ2-3,-,TRBV19,-,TGTGCCAGTAGCCCTCTCGTCGGCACAGATACGCAGTATTTT,CASSPLVGTDTQYF
TRBJ1-3,-,TRBV5-5,-,TGTGCCAGCAGCATAGCAGGAGTAGGCTGGGACACCATATATTTT,CASSIAGVGWDTIYF
TRBJ1-5,-,TRBV19,-,TGTGCCAGTAGAGACCCCCAAGAAAATCAGCCCCAGCATTTT,CASRDPQENQPQHF
TRBJ2-7,-,TRBV27,-,TGTGCCAGCAGTTTATTTGGAGTTTCCTACGAGCAGTACTTC,CASSLFGVSYEQYF
TRBJ2-7,-,TRBV5-1,TRBD2,TGCGCCAGCAGCTTGGAGCTAGCGGGAGACTACGAGCAGTACTTC,CASSLELAGDYEQYF
TRBJ1-1,-,TRBV3-1/TRBV3-2,TRBD1,TGTGCCAGCAGCCAAGATTCGGCGACAGGGGTTAACACTGAAGCTTTCTTT,CASSQDSATGVNTEAFF
TRBJ2-1,-,TRBV11-3,-,TGTGCCAGCAGCCGAGGCAGTGAGCAGTTCTTC,CASSRGSEQFF
TRBJ1-1,-,TRBV5-1,-,TGCGCCAGCAGCACGGGGTGGCAGGCTAACCCGAACACTGAAGCTTTCTTT,CASSTGWQANPNTEAFF
TRBJ2-2,-,TRBV7-2,TRBD1,TGTGCCAGCAGACAAAGAGCAGGGGGCACCGGGGAGCTGTTTTTT,CASRQRAGGTGELFF
TRBJ2-7,-,TRBV2,TRBD2,TGTGCCAGCAATTGGAGACTAGCGGGTTTTAGGGGCGAGCAGTACTTC,CASNWRLAGFRGEQYF
TRBJ2-7,-,TRBV7-9,TRBD2,TGTGCCAGCAGTCATGGACTAGCGGGAGAGCACGAGCAGTACTTC,CASSHGLAGEHEQYF
TRBJ2-2,-,TRBV4-3,TRBD2,TGCGCCAGCAGCCAAGAAGCGGGGGGGCCTGGAGGGGAGCTGTTTTTT,CASSQEAGGPGGELFF
TRBJ1-4,-,TRBV6-1,-,TGTGCCAGCAGACGTCCCAATGAAAAACTGTTTTTT,CASRRPNEKLFF
TRBJ2-1,-,TRBV5-5,-,TGTGCCAGCAGCATCGGACAGCTCCACAATGAGCAGTTCTTC,CASSIGQLHNEQFF
TRBJ1-1,-,TRBV14,TRBD1,TGTGCCAGCAGCCGCCAGGGGGTCGGCACTGAAGCTTTCTTT,CASSRQGVGTEAFF
TRBJ2-3,few,TRBV2,-,TGTGCCAGCAGTGGTACTAGAACCACAGATACGCAGTATTTT,CASSGTRTTDTQYF
TRBJ1-2,-,TRBV4-3,-,TGCGCCAGCAGCCAAGAGACCGGGACAATATATGGCTACACCTTC,CASSQETGTIYGYTF
TRBJ2-1,-,TRBV18,-,TGTGCCAGCTCACCTCAGTTCGGACGGTTATGGCAGTTCTTC,CASSPQFGRLWQFF
TRBJ2-3,-,TRBV5-6,TRBD2,TGTGCCAGCAGCTCGAGACTAGCGGGGGCGAACACAGATACGCAGTATTTT,CASSSRLAGANTDTQYF
TRBJ1-2,-,TRBV2,-,TGTGCCAGCAGTGAAGAGTACAGCACAGGGTATGGCTACACCTTC,CASSEEYSTGYGYTF
TRBJ1-2,once,TRBV4-1,TRBD1,TGCGCCAGCAGCCGGGGGACAGAGGCTAACTATGGCTACACCTTC,CASSRGTEANYGYTF
TRBJ2-5,-,TRBV18,-,TGTGCCAGCTCACCCATACTCCAAGAGACCCAGTACTTC,CASSPILQETQYF
TRBJ2-1,-,TRBV15,-,TGTGCCACCAGCAGAGCACGGGACAAACTAGGCTATGAGCAGTTCTTC,CATSRARDKLGYEQFF
TRBJ2-1,-,TRBV5-1,TRBD1,TGCGCCAGCAGCTTAACCTCCGGGACAGGAAATGAGCAGTTCTTC,CASSLTSGTGNEQFF